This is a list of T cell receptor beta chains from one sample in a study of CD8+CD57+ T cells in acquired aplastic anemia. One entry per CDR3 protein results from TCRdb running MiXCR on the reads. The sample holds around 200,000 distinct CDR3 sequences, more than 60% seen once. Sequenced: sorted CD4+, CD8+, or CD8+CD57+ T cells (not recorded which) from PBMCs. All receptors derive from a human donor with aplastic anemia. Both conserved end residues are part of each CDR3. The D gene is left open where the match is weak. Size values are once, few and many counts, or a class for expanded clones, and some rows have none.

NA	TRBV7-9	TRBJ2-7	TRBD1	TGTGCCAGCAGCTTAAAGACAGGGGGCGAGCAGTACTTC	CASSLKTGGEQYF
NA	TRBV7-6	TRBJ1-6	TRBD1	TGTGCCAGCAGCCCGACAGGGGACTATTCACCCCTCCACTTT	CASSPTGDYSPLHF
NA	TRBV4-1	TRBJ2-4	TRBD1	TGCGCCAGCAGCCAGAACCGGGACAGGGTGATCATTCAGTACTTC	CASSQNRDRVIIQYF
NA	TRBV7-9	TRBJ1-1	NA	TGTGCCAGCAGCTTACGCCCGGGTGGCACTGAAGCTTTCTTT	CASSLRPGGTEAFF
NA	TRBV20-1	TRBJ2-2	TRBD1	TGCGGTGCCCCGGACAGGGCGAACACCGGGGAGCTGTTTTTT	CGAPDRANTGELFF
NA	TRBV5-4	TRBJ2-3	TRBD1	TGTGCCAGCAGCCCCGGGACAGGGCGCCGAGATACGCAGTACTTT	CASSPGTGRRDTQYF
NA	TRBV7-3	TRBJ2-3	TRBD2	TGTGCCAGCATCACACTCTCACTGCGGGAGAGTACAGATACGCAGTATTTT	CASITLSLRESTDTQYF
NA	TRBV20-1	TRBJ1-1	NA	TGCAGTGCTAGTCTGTACACTGAAGCTTTCTTT	CSASLYTEAFF
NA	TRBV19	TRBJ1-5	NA	TGTGCCAGTAGTCCACAGGGTTGGACCCAGCATTTT	CASSPQGWTQHF
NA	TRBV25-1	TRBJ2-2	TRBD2	TGTGCCAGCAGTGAATGGGCGGGGGGTGATACCGGGGAGCTGTTTTTT	CASSEWAGGDTGELFF
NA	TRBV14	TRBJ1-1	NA	TGTGCCAGCAGCCAAGTCGGGGGGAACACTGAAGCTTTCTTT	CASSQVGGNTEAFF
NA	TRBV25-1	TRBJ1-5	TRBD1	TGTGCCAGCGCGCTGTACAATCGGACAGGGTTAAACGGCAATCAGCCCCAGCATTTT	CASALYNRTGLNGNQPQHF
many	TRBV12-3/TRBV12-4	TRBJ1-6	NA	TGTGCCAGCAGTTTGTTACAGAGTAATTCACCCCTCCACTTT	CASSLLQSNSPLHF
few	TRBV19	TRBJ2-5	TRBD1	TGTGCCAGTAGTATAGTAACAGGGGGGTGGGAGACCCAGTACTTC	CASSIVTGGWETQYF
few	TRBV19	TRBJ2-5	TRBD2	TGTGCCAGTAGTATGGGGGGGGAAGAGACCCAGTACTTC	CASSMGGEETQYF
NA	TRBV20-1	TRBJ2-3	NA	TGCAGTGCTAGTACTCGCTCTAGCACAGATACGCAGTATTTT	CSASTRSSTDTQYF
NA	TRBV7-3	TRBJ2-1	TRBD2	TGTGCCAGCGGGACTAATACAAATGAGCAGTTCTTC	CASGTNTNEQFF
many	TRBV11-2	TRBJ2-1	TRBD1	TGTGCCAGCAGCGGGGGGACAGGGGGTGAGCAGTTCTTC	CASSGGTGGEQFF
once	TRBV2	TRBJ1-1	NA	TGTGCCAGCAGTGAGGTGGGACTGGAAGCTTTCTTT	CASSEVGLEAFF
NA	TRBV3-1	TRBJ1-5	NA	TGTGCCAGCAGCCAGGGTGATCAGCCCCAGCATTTT	CASSQGDQPQHF
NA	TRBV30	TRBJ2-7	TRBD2	TGTGCCTGGGGTTACGCTAGCGGGGGGGAGCAGTACTTC	CAWGYASGGEQYF
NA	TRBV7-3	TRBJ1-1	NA	TGTGCCAGCAGCTTCGGAAGCCCACAGGGCCAGAACACTGAAGCTTTCTTT	CASSFGSPQGQNTEAFF
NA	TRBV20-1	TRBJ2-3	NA	TGCAGTGCTAGATGGGGGGCCACAGATACGCAGTATTTT	CSARWGATDTQYF
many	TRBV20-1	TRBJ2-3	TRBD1	TGCAGTGCTAGAGATCGTCGACAGGGGGGTGCAGATACGCAGTATTTT	CSARDRRQGGADTQYF
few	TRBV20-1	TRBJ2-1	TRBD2	TGCAGTGCTAGCGCAGGACTAGCGGGGAACAATGAGCAGTTCTTC	CSASAGLAGNNEQFF
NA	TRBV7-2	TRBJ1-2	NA	TGTGCCAGCAGCTTAGGGGGTGTTCGGGGCTACACCTTC	CASSLGGVRGYTF
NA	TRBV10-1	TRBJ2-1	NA	TGCGCCAGCAGTGAGGCCGGGACCCGGGGCAATGAGCAGTTCTTC	CASSEAGTRGNEQFF
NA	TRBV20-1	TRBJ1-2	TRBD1	TGCAGTTCAAGGGACAGGGGGGCTTTTAACTATGGCTACACCTTC	CSSRDRGAFNYGYTF
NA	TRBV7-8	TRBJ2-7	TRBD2	TGTGCCAGCAGCTTTAGCGGGAGCAAATACGAGCAGTACTTC	CASSFSGSKYEQYF
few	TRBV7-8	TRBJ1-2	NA	TGTGCCAGCAGCCTGTCAGACTGGTATGGCTACACCTTC	CASSLSDWYGYTF
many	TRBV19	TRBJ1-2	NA	TGTGCCAGTAGTATGATGGAGAACTATGGCTACACCTTC	CASSMMENYGYTF
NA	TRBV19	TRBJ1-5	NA	TGTGCCAGTAGTATCGGACAGCCCAATCAGCCCCAGCATTTT	CASSIGQPNQPQHF
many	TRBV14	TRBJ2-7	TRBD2	TGTGCCAGCAGCCAAGATCCAGCGGGGGGGCTTGTCACCTACGAGCAGTACTTC	CASSQDPAGGLVTYEQYF
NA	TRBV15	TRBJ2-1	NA	TGTGCCACCAGCAGAGCTACAGGCTCCAATGAGCAGTTCTTC	CATSRATGSNEQFF
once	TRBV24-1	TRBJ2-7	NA	TGTGCCACCAGTGATTACAGGTCCTACGAGCAGTACTTC	CATSDYRSYEQYF
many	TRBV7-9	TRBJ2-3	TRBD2	TGTGCCAGCAGCTTTGAGCGGGGGGGCACAGATACGCAGTATTTT	CASSFERGGTDTQYF
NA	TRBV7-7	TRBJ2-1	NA	TGTGCCAGCAGCCGACCGGAAGGGGGCAATGAGCAGTTCTTC	CASSRPEGGNEQFF